The source of this TCR beta chain is a study of blood T cell repertoires in COVID-19. Study overall: Samples of COVID-19 (acute and convalescent) were obtained from the United States, Italy and Spain.

Produced via immunoSEQ multiplex PCR; TCRdb's table is partial and in-frame only. This sample has about 140,000 clones, with 88% found just once. Sequenced: peripheral blood. The TCR sequence derives from a human donor with COVID-19, enrolled during active disease. The donor label of this sample is uncertain.

In DNA, the CDR3 is TGTGCCAGCAGCTTGGATGGGACAGGGAGTGACGAGCAGTACTTC. This gives the protein CASSLDGTGSDEQYF. The chain combines TRBV5-4 with TRBJ2-7; 9 positions agree with TRBD1. Germline V CDR1 and CDR2: SGHNT, YYREEE (reference sequence). Trimming took 0 bases from V and 5 from J; bases not matched to a gene: 6. The CDR3 loop spans 15 amino acids.